This T cell receptor beta chain was observed in a study of T cell changes during pregnancy in multiple sclerosis. Produced via immunoSEQ multiplex PCR; TCRdb's table is partial and in-frame only. The data contain around 40,000 clones, 85% to 95% of them seen just once; the ten biggest clones take up approximately 0.38%. Germline loops: CDR1 SGHAT, CDR2 FQDESV (reference sequence). CDR3 length: 15 residues. The V end lost 5 bases, the J end lost 1 base, and 14 bases lay between the germline ends. The TCR comes from a female donor with multiple sclerosis, enrolled in a pregnancy study. Sequenced material: CD4+ T cells from peripheral blood mononuclear cells, taken in the second trimester of pregnancy. This chain connects TRBV11-1 to TRBJ1-1; tentative D call: TRBD1 (5 bases). This chain's CDR3 is CASSPRERANTEAFF. CDR3 in DNA: TGTGCCAGCAGCCCCAGGGAAAGGGCGAACACTGAAGCTTTCTTT.